A single T cell receptor beta chain is shown here with its context. Its antigen is not identified. The data were produced by immunoSEQ multiplex PCR, yet TCRdb's version contains in-frame clones alone and is incomplete. This sample carries tens of thousands of clones, 80% to 90% of them seen once, and the ten largest clones take around 15%. The sample belongs to a study of OX40 agonist ivuxolimab in advanced cancers. Study context: In this cohort, patients received ivuxolimab, an agonistic anti-OX40 (CD134) antibody. Partial responses were achieved by three patients, one with hepatocellular carcinoma and two with cutaneous melanoma.

The CDR3 spans 15 residues. Trimming removed 9 bases from V and 4 bases from J, with 18 bases in between. The germline gives CDR1 MGHDK, CDR2 SYGVNS. The study's findings and limits: CD8+ T cells averaged more expanded clones than CD4+. CD4+ and CD8+ blood T cells expanded clonally by week 6 at 0.1 to 3.0 mg/kg.

This chain joins TRBV25-1 and TRBJ1-4, with D uncertain. The TCR originated in an adult with an advanced solid tumor such as melanoma, head and neck, liver or kidney cancer. The input for sequencing was CD4+ or CD8+ T cells sorted from blood, taken in a trial of the OX40 agonist ivuxolimab. The CDR3 region has the DNA TGTGCCAGTCTTCCCTCCCACGGGAGTAATGAAAAACTGTTTTTT. Translation: CASLPSHGSNEKLFF.